Shown below are 7 T cell receptor beta chains from a single sample sequenced in a study of T cells in Graves' hyperthyroidism and ophthalmopathy. Researchers took RNA transcripts and amplified the TCR beta CDR3 regions from them. HTBI primers drove first-round RT-PCR of the TCR CDR3. MiXCR, applied by TCRdb to the multiplex PCR reads, yields one record per CDR3 protein. The data contain more than 650,000 distinct CDR3 sequences, approximately 15% of them singletons. The sample was blood. The source of these receptors is a young woman with Graves' hyperthyroidism.

This clonotype was detected only a few times. This chain links TRBV20-1 with TRBJ2-5; 8 bases align to TRBD2. Trimming took 0 bases from V and 5 from J; bases not matched to a gene: 8. The CDR3 runs to 15 residues. The germline CDR1 and CDR2 sequences are DFQATT and SNEGSKA (reference sequence). CDR3 residues: CSARDGAGVGETQYF. Written as DNA, the CDR3 is TGCAGTGCTAGAGATGGAGCGGGAGTTGGGGAGACCCAGTACTTC.

The table lists this clonotype with many counts. This chain uses TRBV5-1 with TRBJ2-2, with D maybe TRBD1 (6 bases). V was shortened by 4 bases and J by 1 base, with 11 bases between the two germline ends. The CDR3 loop spans 15 amino acids. Per the germline V gene, CDR1 is SGHRS and CDR2 is YFSETQ. CDR3 DNA: TGCGCCAGCAGCCCGGACAGACGGAACACCGGGGAGCTGTTTTTT. This translates into CASSPDRRNTGELFF.

This clonotype was seen many times. The chain employs TRBV28 and TRBJ2-7; D may be TRBD1 or TRBD2 (5 bases each). The germline CDR1 and CDR2 sequences are MDHEN and SYDVKM. Trimming left V 5 bases short and J 2 bases short, with 13 bases between. The CDR3 consists of 14 residues. CDR3 in amino acids: CASSPRGPPYEQYF. The CDR3 bases are TGTGCCAGCAGTCCCCGGGGCCCACCCTACGAGCAGTACTTC.

Ten or more counts support this clonotype. The gene calls are TRBV7-3 and TRBJ2-1, with D possibly being TRBD2 (6 bases). The germline V gene encodes CDR1 SGHTA and CDR2 FQGTGA. This CDR3 spans 13 amino acids. Trimming took off 5 bases at V and 8 bases at J, with 13 bases between the two ends. CDR3 loop: CASSRLVDDEQFF. In nucleotides, the CDR3 is TGTGCCAGCAGCCGACTAGTAGATGATGAGCAGTTCTTC.

The CDR3 DNA is TGTGCCACCAGCAAGGGGGTTGCTAGCACAGATACGCAGTATTTT. Its protein product is CATSKGVASTDTQYF. This chain connects TRBV15 to TRBJ2-3; tentatively, D is TRBD1 (6 bases). The CDR3 is 15 amino acids. Per the germline V gene, CDR1 is LNHNV and CDR2 is YYDKDF (reference sequence). Trimming pared 4 bases from V and 0 bases from J, leaving 11 bases between.

This clonotype occurred a few times. The chain combines TRBV6-2 or TRBV6-3 with TRBJ2-1, with 8 bases identical to TRBD1. Germline V gene sequence: CDR1 MNHEY, CDR2 SVGEGT. Germline trimming cut 8 bases from V and 0 bases from J; bases unmatched to any gene: 6. The CDR3 is 15 residues long. The CDR3 reads CASASTGDSYNEQFF. For the CDR3, the DNA is TGTGCCAGCGCTTCGACAGGGGACTCCTACAATGAGCAGTTCTTC.

This clonotype was detected ten times or more. V and J are TRBV20-1 and TRBJ2-7; 9 positions agree with TRBD2. The V segment lost 0 bases and the J segment 2 bases; nucleotides outside the gene matches: 5. Looked up from germline, CDR1 is DFQATT and CDR2 is SNEGSKA (reference sequence). The CDR3 has 15 amino acids. The CDR3 DNA sequence: TGCAGTGCTAGAGATGGAGCGGGAGGCACCTACGAGCAGTACTTC. Residues: CSARDGAGGTYEQYF.